The 4 T cell receptor beta chains below all came from one sample that was sequenced in a study of blood T cell repertoires in COVID-19. Repertoires were generated with immunoSEQ multiplex PCR, while TCRdb's copy carries only in-frame clones and drops some. There are some 510,000 clones in the sample; around 87% occur only once, and about 2% lies in the top ten. The sequenced sample was PBMCs or T cells enriched from blood (not recorded which). The receptors originated from a woman in her forties who had recovered from COVID-19.

The J gene is TRBJ2-7, the V gene TRBV5-1; possibly TRBD2 for D (6 bases). The V end lost 4 bases, the J end lost 0 bases, and 14 bases lay between the germline ends. Germline values: CDR1 SGHRS, CDR2 YFSETQ. The CDR3 consists of 15 residues. CDR3 coding DNA: TGCGCCAGCAGCCCCTCCGCGGGGAGCTCCTACGAGCAGTACTTC. Its translation: CASSPSAGSSYEQYF.

This clone is a singleton in its sample. The rearrangement joins TRBV7-2 to TRBJ2-1, with D possibly being TRBD2 (6 bases). CDR3 size: 14 residues. V was shortened by 5 bases and J by 10 bases, with 18 bases between the two germline ends. CDR1 is SGHTA and CDR2 is FQGNSA in the germline V gene. CDR3 protein: CASSQGTGQREQFF. The CDR3 DNA reads TGTGCCAGCAGCCAAGGGACTGGACAAAGAGAGCAGTTCTTC.

The chain joins TRBV29-1 to TRBJ2-1; D might be TRBD1 (7 bases). The V end was cut by 8 bases, the J end by 13 bases, with 21 bases between. This CDR3 is built from 12 residues. Germline CDR1 is SQVTM and CDR2 is ANQGSEA. The CDR3 reads CSTSTRDSLQFF. Here the CDR3 DNA reads TGCAGCACCTCGACGCGGGACAGTCTACAGTTCTTC.

This sequence joins TRBV20-1 and TRBJ1-6, with D possibly being TRBD1 (6 bases). The V and J ends lost 3 bases and 4 bases respectively, with 10 bases between them. CDR3 length equals 14 residues. The germline V gene encodes CDR1 DFQATT and CDR2 SNEGSKA (reference sequence). CDR3 sequence (DNA): TGCAGTGCTAGTGGGCAGGGGTATAATTCACCCCTCCACTTT. It translates to CSASGQGYNSPLHF.